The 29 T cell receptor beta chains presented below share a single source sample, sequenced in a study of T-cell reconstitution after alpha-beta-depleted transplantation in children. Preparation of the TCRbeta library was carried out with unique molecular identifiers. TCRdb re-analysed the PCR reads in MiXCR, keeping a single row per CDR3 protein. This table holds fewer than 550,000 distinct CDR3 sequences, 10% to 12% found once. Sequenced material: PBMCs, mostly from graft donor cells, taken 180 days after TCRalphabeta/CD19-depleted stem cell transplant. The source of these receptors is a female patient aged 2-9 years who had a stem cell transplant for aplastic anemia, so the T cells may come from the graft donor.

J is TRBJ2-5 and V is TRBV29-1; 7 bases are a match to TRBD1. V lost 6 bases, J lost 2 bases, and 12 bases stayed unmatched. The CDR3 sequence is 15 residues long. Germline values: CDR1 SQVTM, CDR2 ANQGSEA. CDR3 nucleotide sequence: TGCAGCGTCTTGCCGAGGGGGCTAGAACAAGAGACCCAGTACTTC. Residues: CSVLPRGLEQETQYF.

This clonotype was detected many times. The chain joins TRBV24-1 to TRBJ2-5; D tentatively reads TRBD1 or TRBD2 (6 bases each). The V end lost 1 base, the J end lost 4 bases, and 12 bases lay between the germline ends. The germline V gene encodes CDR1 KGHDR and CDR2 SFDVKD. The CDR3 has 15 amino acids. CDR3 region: CATSDFRLGGETQYF. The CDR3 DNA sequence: TGTGCCACCAGTGATTTCAGACTAGGGGGAGAGACCCAGTACTTC.

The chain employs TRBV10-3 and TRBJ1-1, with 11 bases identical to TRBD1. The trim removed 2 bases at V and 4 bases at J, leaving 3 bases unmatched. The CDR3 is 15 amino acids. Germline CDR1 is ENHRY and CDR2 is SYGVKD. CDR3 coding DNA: TGTGCCATCAGTGAGCCGGGACAGGGGGGCACTGAAGCTTTCTTT. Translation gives CAISEPGQGGTEAFF.

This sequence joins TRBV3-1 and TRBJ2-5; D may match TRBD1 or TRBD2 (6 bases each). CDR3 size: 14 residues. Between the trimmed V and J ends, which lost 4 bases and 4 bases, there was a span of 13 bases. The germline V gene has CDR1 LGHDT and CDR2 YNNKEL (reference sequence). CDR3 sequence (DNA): TGTGCCAGCAGCCGGTTAAGGGGGGCAGAGACCCAGTACTTC. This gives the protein CASSRLRGAETQYF.

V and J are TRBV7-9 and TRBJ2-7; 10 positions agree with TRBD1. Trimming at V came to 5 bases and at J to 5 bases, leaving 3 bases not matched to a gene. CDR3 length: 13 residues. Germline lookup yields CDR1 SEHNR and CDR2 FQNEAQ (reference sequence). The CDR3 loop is CASSRQGAHEQYF. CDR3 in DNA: TGTGCCAGCAGCCGACAGGGGGCCCACGAGCAGTACTTC.

For the CDR3, the DNA is TGTGCCAGCAGCGTAGAGGGGTACCAAGAGACCCAGTACTTC. Amino acids: CASSVEGYQETQYF. The rearrangement joins TRBV9 to TRBJ2-5; D possibly corresponds to TRBD1 (5 bases). V gave up 0 bases and J gave up 0 bases, with 6 bases separating them. The CDR3 totals 14 residues. Germline V gene sequence: CDR1 SGDLS, CDR2 YYNGEE.

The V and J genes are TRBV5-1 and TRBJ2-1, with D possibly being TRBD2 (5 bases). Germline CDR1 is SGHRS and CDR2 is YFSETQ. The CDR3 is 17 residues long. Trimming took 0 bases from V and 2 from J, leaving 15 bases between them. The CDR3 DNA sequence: TGCGCCAGCAGCTTGGGAGGGTATCCCAGACCCTACAATGAGCAGTTCTTC. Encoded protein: CASSLGGYPRPYNEQFF.

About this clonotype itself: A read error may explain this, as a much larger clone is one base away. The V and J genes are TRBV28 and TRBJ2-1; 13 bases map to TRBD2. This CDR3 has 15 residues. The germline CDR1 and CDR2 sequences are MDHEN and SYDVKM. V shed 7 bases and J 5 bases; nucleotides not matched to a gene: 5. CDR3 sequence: CASKLAGGAHNEQFF. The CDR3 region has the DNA TGTGCCAGCAAACTAGCGGGGGGGGCCCACAATGAGCAGTTCTTC.

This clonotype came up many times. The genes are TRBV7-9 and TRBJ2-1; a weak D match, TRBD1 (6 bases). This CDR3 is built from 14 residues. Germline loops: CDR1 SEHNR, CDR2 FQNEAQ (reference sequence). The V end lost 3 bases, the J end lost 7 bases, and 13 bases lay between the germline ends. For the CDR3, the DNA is TGTGCCAGCAGCTTCCGGGACACAAGGAATGAGCAGTTCTTC. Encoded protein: CASSFRDTRNEQFF.

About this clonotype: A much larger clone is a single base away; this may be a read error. The CDR3 region has the DNA TGTGCCAGCAGCCAGCAGGGTTACAGTGAAGCTTTCTTT. The encoded protein is CASSQQGYSEAFF. The J gene is TRBJ1-1, the V gene TRBV14; the D gene is possibly TRBD1 (5 bases). V lost 3 bases, J lost 7 bases, and 12 bases lay in between. Germline values: CDR1 SGHDN, CDR2 FVKESK. The CDR3 is 13 residues long.

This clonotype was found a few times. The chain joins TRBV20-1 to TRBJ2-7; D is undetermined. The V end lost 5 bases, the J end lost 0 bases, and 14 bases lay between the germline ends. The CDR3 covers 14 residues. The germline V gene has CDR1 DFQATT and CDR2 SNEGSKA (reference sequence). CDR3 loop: CSALPDIASYEQYF. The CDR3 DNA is TGCAGTGCTCTGCCCGACATCGCCTCCTACGAGCAGTACTTC.

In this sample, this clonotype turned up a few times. CDR3 sequence (DNA): TGTGCCAGCAGTATCCGGGACAGGGAAGACGAGCAGTACTTC. It codes for CASSIRDREDEQYF. This rearrangement joins TRBV12-3 or TRBV12-4 to TRBJ2-7; 9 nucleotides agree with TRBD1. Unmatched junction bases numbered 7, after V lost 5 bases and J lost 5 bases. CDR3 length equals 14 residues.

DNA for the CDR3: TGCGCCAGCAGCTCGATGGACAGCAACTCCTACGAGCAGTACGTC. Amino acids: CASSSMDSNSYEQYV. The chain uses TRBV5-1 and TRBJ2-7; D may be TRBD1 (6 bases). This CDR3 has 15 amino acids. Trimming shortened V by 3 bases and J by 0 bases, and 13 bases separated the two germline ends. Germline V gene lookup returns CDR1 SGHRS and CDR2 YFSETQ.

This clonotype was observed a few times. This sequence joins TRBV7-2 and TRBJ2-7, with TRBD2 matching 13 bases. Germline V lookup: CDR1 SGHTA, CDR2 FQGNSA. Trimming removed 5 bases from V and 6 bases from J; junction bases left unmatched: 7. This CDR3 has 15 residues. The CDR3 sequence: CASSPGLAGSAEQYV. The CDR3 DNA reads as TGTGCCAGCAGCCCGGGACTAGCGGGGTCGGCCGAGCAGTACGTC.

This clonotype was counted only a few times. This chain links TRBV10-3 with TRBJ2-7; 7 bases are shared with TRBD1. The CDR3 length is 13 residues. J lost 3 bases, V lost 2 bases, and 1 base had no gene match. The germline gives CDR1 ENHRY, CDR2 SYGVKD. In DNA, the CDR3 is TGTGCCATCAGTGAGAGGGACAGCTACGAGCAGTACGTC. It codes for CAISERDSYEQYV.

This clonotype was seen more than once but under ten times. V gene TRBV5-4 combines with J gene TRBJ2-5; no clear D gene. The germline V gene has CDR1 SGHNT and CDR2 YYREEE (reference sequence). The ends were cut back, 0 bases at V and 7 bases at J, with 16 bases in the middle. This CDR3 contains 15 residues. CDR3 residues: CASSLADSSWGTQYF. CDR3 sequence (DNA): TGTGCCAGCAGCTTGGCCGATAGTAGTTGGGGGACCCAGTACTTC.

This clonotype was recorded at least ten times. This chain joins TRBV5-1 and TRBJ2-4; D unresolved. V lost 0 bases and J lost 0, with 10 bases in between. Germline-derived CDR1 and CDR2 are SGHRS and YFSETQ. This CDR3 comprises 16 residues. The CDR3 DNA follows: TGCGCCAGCAGCTTGGGAGGTATCCTAGCCAAAAACATTCAGTACTTC. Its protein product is CASSLGGILAKNIQYF.

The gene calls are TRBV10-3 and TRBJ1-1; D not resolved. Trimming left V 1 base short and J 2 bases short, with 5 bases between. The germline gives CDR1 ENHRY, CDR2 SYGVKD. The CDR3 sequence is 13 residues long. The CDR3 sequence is CAISEFDNTEAFF. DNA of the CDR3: TGTGCCATCAGTGAGTTCGATAACACTGAAGCTTTCTTT.

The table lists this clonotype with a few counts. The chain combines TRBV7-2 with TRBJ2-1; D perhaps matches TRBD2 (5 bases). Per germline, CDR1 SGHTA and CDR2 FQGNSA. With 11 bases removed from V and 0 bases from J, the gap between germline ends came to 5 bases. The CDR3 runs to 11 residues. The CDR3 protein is CAGSSYNEQFF. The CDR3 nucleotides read TGTGCCGGGAGCTCCTACAATGAGCAGTTCTTC.

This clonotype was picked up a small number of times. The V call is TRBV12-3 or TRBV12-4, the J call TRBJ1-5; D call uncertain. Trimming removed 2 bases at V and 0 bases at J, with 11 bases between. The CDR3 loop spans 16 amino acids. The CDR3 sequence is CASSLRGRDSNQPQHF. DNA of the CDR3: TGTGCCAGCAGTTTAAGAGGTAGAGATAGCAATCAGCCCCAGCATTTT.

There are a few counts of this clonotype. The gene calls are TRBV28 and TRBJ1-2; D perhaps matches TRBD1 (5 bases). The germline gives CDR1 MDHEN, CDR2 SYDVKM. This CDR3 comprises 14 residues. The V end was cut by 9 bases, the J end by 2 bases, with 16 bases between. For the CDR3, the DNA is TGTGCCAGTTTCGGGACGTCGGGGAACTATGGCTACACCTTC. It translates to CASFGTSGNYGYTF.

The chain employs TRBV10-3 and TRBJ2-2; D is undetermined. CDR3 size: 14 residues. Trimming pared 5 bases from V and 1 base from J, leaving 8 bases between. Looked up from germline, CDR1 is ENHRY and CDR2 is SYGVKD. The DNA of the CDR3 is TGTGCCATCAGTCAGGAGTTGAACACCGGGGAGCTGTTTTTT. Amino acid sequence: CAISQELNTGELFF.

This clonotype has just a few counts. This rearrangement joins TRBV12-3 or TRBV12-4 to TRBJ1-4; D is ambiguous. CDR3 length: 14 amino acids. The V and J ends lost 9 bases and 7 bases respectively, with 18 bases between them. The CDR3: CASSRERFGEKLFF. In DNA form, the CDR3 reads TGTGCCAGTAGTAGAGAGCGTTTTGGTGAAAAACTGTTTTTT.

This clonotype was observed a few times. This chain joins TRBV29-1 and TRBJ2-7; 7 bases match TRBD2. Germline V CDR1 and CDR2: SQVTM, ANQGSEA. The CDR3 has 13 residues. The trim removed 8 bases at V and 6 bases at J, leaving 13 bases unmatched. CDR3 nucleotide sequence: TGCAGCACCGGGGGGAGGGGAAGGGCCGAGCAGTACTTC. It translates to CSTGGRGRAEQYF.

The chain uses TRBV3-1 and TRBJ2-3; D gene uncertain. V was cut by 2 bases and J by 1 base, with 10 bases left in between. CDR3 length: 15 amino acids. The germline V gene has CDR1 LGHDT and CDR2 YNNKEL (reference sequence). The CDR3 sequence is CASSQPTLGTDTQYF. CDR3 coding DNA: TGTGCCAGCAGCCAACCCACCCTGGGCACAGATACGCAGTATTTT.

The DNA of the CDR3 is TGTGCCAGCAGCTTAAGAAGACTAGGCTGGTACAGCTCCTACGAGCAGTACGTC. It translates to CASSLRRLGWYSSYEQYV. The rearrangement joins TRBV7-8 to TRBJ2-7, with a possible D match to TRBD2 (6 bases). The CDR3 is 18 residues long. Germline V gene lookup returns CDR1 SGHVS and CDR2 FQNEAQ. Trimming left V 2 bases short and J 0 bases short, with 20 bases between.

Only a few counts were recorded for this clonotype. For the CDR3, the DNA is TGCAGCGTTGAAACTGGGTGGGGAACCTACGAGCAGTACTTC. It specifies CSVETGWGTYEQYF. V usage is TRBV29-1 and J usage is TRBJ2-7, with D unclear. Germline V gene lookup returns CDR1 SQVTM and CDR2 ANQGSEA. Between the trimmed V and J ends, which lost 2 bases and 2 bases, there was a span of 13 bases. This CDR3 spans 14 amino acids.

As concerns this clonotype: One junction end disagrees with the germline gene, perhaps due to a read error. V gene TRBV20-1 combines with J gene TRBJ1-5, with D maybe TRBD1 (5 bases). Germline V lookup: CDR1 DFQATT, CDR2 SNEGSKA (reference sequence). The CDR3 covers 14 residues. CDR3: CSAGEYRSNQPQHF. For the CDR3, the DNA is TGCAGTGCTGGAGAGTACAGGTCTAATCAGCCCCAGCATTTT.

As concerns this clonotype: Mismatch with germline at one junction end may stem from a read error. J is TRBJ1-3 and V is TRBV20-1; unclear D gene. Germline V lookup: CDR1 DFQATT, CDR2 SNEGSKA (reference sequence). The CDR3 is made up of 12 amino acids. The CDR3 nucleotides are TGCACTGCTAGACCCCCCGTGGGCACCATATATTTT. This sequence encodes CTARPPVGTIYF.